This TCR beta chain was profiled in a study of control samples from healthy donors and cancer patients. Per the germline V gene, CDR1 is LGHNT and CDR2 is FRNRAP. The CDR3 runs 16 residues. With 1 base removed from V and 5 bases from J, the gap between germline ends came to 15 bases. This clone appeared once. The repertoire was sequenced with immunoSEQ multiplex PCR; TCRdb's copy has only in-frame clones and lacks some. The sample has approximately 99,000 clones; approximately 84% are singletons. This rearrangement joins TRBV12-5 to TRBJ1-5, with D unclear. The clonotype originates from a man between 18 and 35 years old in good health. Input material: blood. CDR3 DNA sequence: TGTGCTAGTGGTTTGGCGGCCCCGGGGATTTATCAGCCCCAGCATTTT. It yields the protein CASGLAAPGIYQPQHF.